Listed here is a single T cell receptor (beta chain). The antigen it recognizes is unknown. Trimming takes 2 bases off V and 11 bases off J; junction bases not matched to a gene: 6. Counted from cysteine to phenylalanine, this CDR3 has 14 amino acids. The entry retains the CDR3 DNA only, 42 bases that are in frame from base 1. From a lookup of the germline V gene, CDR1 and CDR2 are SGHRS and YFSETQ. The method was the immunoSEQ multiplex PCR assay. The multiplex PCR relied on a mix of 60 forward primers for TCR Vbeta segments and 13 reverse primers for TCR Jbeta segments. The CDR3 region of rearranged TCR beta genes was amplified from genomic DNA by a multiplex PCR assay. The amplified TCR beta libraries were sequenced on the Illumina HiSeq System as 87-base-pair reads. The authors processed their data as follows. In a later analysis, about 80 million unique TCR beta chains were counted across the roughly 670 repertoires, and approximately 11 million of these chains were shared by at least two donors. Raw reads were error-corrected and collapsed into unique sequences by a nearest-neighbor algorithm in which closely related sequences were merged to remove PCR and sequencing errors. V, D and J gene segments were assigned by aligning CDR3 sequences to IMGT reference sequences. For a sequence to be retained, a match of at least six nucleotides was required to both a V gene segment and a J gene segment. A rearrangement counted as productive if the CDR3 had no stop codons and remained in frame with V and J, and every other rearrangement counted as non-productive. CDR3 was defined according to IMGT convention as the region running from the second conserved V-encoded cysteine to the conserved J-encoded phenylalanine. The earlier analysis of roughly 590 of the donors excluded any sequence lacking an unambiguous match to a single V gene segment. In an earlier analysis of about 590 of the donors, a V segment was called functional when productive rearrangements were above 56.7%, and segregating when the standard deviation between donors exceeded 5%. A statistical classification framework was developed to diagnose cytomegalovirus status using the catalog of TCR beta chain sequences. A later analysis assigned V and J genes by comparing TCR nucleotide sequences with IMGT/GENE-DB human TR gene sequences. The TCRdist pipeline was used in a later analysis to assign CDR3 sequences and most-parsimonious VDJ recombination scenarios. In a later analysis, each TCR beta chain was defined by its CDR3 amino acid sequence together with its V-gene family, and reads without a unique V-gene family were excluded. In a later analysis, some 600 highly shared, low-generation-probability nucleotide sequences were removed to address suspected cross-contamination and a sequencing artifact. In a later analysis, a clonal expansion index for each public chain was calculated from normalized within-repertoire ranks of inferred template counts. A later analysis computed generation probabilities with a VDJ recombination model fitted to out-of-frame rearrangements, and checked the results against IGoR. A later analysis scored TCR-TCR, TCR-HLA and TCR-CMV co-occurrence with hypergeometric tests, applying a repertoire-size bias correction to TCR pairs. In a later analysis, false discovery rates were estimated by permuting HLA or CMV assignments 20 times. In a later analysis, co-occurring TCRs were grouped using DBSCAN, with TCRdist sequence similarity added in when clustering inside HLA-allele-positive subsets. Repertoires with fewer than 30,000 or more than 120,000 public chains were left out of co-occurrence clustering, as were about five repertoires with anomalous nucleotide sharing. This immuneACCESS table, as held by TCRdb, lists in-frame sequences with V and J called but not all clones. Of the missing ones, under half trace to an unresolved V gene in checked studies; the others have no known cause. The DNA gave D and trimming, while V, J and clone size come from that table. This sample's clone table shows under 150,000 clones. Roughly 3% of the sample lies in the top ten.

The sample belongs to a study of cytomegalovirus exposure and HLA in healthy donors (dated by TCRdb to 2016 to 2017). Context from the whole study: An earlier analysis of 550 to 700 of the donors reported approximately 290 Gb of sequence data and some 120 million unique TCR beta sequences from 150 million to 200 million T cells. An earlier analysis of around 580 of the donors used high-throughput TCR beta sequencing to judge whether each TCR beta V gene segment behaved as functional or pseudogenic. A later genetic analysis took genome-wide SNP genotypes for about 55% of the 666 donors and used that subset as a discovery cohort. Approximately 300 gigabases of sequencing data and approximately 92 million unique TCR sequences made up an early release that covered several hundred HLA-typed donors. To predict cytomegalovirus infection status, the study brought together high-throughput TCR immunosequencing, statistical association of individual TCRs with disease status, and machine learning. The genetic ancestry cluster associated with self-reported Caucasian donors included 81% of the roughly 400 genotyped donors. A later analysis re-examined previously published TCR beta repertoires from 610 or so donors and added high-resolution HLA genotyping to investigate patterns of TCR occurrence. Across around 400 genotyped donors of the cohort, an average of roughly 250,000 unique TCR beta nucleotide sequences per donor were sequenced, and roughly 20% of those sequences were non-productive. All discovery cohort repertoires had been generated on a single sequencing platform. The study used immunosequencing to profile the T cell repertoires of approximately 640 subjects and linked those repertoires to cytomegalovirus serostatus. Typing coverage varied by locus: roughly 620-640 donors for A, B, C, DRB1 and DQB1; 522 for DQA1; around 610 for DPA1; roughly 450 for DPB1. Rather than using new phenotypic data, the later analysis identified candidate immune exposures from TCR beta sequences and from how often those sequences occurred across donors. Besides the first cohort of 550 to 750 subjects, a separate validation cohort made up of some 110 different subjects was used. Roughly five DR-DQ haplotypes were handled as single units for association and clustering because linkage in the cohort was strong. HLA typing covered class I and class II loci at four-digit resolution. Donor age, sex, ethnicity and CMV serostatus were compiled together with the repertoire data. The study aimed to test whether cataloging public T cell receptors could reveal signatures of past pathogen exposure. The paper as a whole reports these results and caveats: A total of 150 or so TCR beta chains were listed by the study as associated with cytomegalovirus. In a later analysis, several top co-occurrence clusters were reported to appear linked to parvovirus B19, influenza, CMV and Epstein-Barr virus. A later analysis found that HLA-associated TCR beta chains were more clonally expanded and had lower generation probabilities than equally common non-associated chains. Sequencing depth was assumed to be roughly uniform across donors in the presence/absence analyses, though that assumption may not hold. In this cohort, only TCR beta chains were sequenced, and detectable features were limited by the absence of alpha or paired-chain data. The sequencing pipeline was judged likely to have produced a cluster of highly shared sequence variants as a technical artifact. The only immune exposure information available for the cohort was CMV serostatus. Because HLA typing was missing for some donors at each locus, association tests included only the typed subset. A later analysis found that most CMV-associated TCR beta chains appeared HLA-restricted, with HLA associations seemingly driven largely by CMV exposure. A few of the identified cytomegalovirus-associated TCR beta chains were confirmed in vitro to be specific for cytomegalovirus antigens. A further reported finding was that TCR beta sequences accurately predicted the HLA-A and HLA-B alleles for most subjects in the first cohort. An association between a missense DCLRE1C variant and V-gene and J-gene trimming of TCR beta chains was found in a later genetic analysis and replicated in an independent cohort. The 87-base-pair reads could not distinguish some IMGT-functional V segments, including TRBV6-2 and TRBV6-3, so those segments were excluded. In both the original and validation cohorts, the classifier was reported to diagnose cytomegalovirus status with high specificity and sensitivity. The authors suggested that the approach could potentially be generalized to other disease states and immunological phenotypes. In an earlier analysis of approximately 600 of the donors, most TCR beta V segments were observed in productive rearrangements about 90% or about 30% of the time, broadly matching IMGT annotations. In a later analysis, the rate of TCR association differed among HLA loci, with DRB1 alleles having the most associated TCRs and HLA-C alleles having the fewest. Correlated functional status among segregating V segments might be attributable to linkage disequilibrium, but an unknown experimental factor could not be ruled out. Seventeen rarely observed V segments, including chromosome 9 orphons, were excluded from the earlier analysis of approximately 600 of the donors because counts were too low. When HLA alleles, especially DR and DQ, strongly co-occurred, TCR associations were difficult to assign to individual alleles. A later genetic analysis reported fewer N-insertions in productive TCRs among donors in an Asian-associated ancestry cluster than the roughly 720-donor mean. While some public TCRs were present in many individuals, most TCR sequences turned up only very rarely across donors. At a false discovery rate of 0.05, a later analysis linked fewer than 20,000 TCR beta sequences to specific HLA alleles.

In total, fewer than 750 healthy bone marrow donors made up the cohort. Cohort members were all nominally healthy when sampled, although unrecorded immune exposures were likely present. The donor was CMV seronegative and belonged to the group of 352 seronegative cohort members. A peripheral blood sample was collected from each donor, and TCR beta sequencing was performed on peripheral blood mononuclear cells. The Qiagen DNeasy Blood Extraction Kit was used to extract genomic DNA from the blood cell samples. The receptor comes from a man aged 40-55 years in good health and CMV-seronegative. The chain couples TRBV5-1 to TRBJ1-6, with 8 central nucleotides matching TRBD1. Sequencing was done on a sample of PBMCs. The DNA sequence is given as TGCGCCAGCAGCTTTGGACAGGGAGAAACACCCCTCCACTTT. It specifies CASSFGQGETPLHF.